This TCR beta chain was identified in a study of cytomegalovirus exposure and HLA in healthy donors. The study, taken as a whole, reports: Later work associated approximately 17,000 TCR beta sequences with HLA alleles at 0.05 false discovery rate. Several of the most significant clusters appeared, in a later analysis, to be linked to common viral pathogens.

The PCR had 60 Vbeta and 13 Jbeta primers. The protocol was immunoSEQ multiplex PCR, while the TCRdb copy is restricted to in-frame clones and leaves out a portion. This table has 150,000 to 200,000 clones, roughly 78% appearing once. The CDR3 has 15 amino acids. CDR1 is SGHTA and CDR2 is FQGTGA in the germline V gene. Trimming removed 0 bases from V and 5 bases from J, with 13 bases in between. With regard to this clone: Antigen unknown.

Sequenced material: PBMCs. This TCR was recovered from a man in his forties in good health and CMV-seropositive. V usage is TRBV7-3 and J usage is TRBJ2-5, with D perhaps matching TRBD2 (5 bases). The chain's CDR3 is CASSLTRERAETQYF. For the CDR3, the DNA is TGTGCCAGCAGCTTAACGAGGGAAAGGGCTGAGACCCAGTACTTC.